Listed below are T cell receptor beta chains from one sample, sequenced in a study of STAT5B mutations in CD4+ large granular lymphocyte leukemia. Using immunoSEQ multiplex PCR, the repertoire was profiled, and TCRdb retains in-frame clones only, with some absent. The repertoire has approximately 20,000 clones, roughly 77% of them found once; the top ten carry approximately 28%. The sample was CD4+ T cells from blood buffy coats. Every receptor here comes from a human donor in good health. CDR3s include the opening cysteine and the closing phenylalanine or tryptophan. Some rows mark clone size as missing; the rest say once, few, many or name a class of expanded clone.

v_gene	j_gene	abundance	CDR3aa
TRBV27	TRBJ2-2	.	CASSPTSSGTGELFF
TRBV5-1	TRBJ2-5	.	CASSLNTDRTQYF
TRBV28	TRBJ2-7	.	CASSPTRFEQYF
TRBV11-2	TRBJ1-2	few	CASSSNYGYTF
TRBV11-2	TRBJ1-6	few	CASSTTENSPLHF
TRBV15	TRBJ2-2	few	CATRRDRGRIGETGELFF
TRBV2	TRBJ1-4	.	CASRGRTVPTNEKLFF
TRBV5-4	TRBJ2-5	.	CASSSGLAGGKETQYF
TRBV2	TRBJ1-2	.	CASSEALFSLEGYTF
TRBV29-1	.	.	CSDMDGTGSYEQYF
TRBV5-6	TRBJ2-2	.	CASSPRARITGELFF
TRBV6-6	TRBJ2-4	.	CASSYSSREQNIQYF
TRBV11-2	TRBJ2-7	.	CASSTGTGGSYEQYF
TRBV29-1	TRBJ1-4	.	CSVEEGVGEKLFF
TRBV7-3	TRBJ1-1	few	CASSPQADGTEAFF
TRBV29-1	TRBJ1-1	few	CSVHRDRVSAEAFF
TRBV7-2	TRBJ2-2	.	CASSLDGKHTGELFF
TRBV25-1	TRBJ2-7	.	CASSPSGGSYEQYF
TRBV7-9	TRBJ2-3	.	CAAEPGAATDTQYF
TRBV7-2	TRBJ2-1	once	CASSPPGGYEQFF
TRBV6-1	TRBJ2-3	once	CAIGTDTQYF
TRBV27	TRBJ2-5	once	CASNLLQTQYF
TRBV30	TRBJ1-4	.	CAWSGSRSANEKLFF
TRBV9	TRBJ2-5	.	CASSVARGETQYF
TRBV6-1	TRBJ1-5	.	CASSLQGGDQPQHF
TRBV19	TRBJ1-5	few	CASTHAGKNQPQHF
TRBV5-6	TRBJ2-7	.	CASSPGVSHREQYF
TRBV5-1	TRBJ2-1	.	CAGSFSQSYNEQFF
TRBV7-2	TRBJ1-5	.	CASSRPTEPQHF
TRBV5-4	TRBJ2-3	.	CASSGGLAGAFYDTDTQYF
TRBV18	TRBJ2-3	few	CASSSSFTDTQYF
TRBV9	TRBJ2-2	.	CASSVDRVTGELFF
TRBV9	TRBJ2-1	few	CASSPELQGSYNEQFF
TRBV6-6	TRBJ1-3	.	CASKGGGNTIYF
TRBV6-5	.	.	CASSYLDRDSYEQYF
TRBV9	TRBJ1-5	.	CASSVAEGEVQHF
TRBV27	TRBJ1-5	.	CASSFRTGQNQPQHF
TRBV19	TRBJ1-5	.	CASRPRAAQPQHF
TRBV7-2	TRBJ1-1	.	CASSLTYSGMNTEAFF
TRBV29-1	.	.	CSAIREGSYEQYF
TRBV2	TRBJ2-7	once	CASSDGGGSLDEQYF
TRBV5-1	TRBJ2-7	.	CASSLISPQGLGAHYEQYF
TRBV10-3	TRBJ2-3	.	CAISALAGGSTQYF
TRBV5-5	TRBJ2-5	.	CASSSLAGGLQETQYF
TRBV6-5	TRBJ2-5	.	CASSQGGTQYF
TRBV10-1	TRBJ2-2	few	CASRAAANTGELFF
TRBV11-3	TRBJ2-5	.	CASLGQGAGETQYF
TRBV5-8	TRBJ1-4	.	CASSYTPLTTNEKLFF
TRBV6-1	TRBJ2-7	.	CASSEGAGTSAPSSYEQYF
TRBV4-3	TRBJ2-4	.	CASSRAPASGSGDRTKNIQYF
TRBV28	TRBJ1-5	.	CASSASGTQNQPQHF
TRBV11-2	TRBJ2-1	.	CASSFQGLAGYNEQFF
TRBV2	TRBJ2-3	.	CASSEASRGSQYF
TRBV19	TRBJ2-1	.	CASRKGVLSSVNEQFF
TRBV5-1	TRBJ2-3	.	CASSLGDRGTDTQYF
TRBV7-9	TRBJ2-7	.	CASSLQGPEQYF
TRBV5-8	TRBJ1-2	.	CASSFRGRGYGYTF
TRBV18	TRBJ2-3	.	CASSPLRLADTQYF
TRBV5-5	TRBJ1-1	.	CASSLLGTEAFF